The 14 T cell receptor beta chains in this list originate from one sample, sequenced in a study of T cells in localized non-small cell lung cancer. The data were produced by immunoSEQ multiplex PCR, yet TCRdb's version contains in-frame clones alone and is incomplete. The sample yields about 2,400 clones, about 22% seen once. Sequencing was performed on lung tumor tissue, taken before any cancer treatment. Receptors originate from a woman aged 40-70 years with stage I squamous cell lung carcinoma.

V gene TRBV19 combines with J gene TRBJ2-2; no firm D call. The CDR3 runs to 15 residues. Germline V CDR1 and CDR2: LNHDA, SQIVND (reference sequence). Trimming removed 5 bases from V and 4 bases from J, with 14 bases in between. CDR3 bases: TGTGCCAGTAGTTCCGGATATTTGGGCACCGGGGAGCTGTTTTTT. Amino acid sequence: CASSSGYLGTGELFF.

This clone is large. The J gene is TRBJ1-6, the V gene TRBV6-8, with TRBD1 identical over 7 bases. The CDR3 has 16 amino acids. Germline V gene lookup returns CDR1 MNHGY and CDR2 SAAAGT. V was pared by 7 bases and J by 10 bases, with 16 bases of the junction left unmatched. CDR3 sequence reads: CASNLDPTGTLSPLHF. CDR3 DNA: TGTGCCAGCAACTTAGACCCGACAGGGACACTCTCACCCCTCCACTTT.

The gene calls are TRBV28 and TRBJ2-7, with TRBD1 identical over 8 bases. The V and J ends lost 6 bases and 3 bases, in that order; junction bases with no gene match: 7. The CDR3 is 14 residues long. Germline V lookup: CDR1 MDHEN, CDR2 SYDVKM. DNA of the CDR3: TGTGCCAGCAGATCCGGACAGGGAATCTACGAGCAGTACTTC. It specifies CASRSGQGIYEQYF.

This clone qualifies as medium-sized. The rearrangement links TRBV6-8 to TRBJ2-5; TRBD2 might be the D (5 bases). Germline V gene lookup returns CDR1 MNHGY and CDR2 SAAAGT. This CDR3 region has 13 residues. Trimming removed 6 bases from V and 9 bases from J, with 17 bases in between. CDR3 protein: CASSSLRAWAQYF. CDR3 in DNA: TGTGCCAGCAGCTCTTTGAGGGCCTGGGCCCAGTACTTC.

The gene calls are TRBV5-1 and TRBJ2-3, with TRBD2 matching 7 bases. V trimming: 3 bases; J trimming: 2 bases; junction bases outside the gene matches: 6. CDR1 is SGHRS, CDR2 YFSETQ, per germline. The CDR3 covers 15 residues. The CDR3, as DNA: TGCGCCAGCAGCTGGGAGGGAGTCCCCACAGATACGCAGTATTTT. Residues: CASSWEGVPTDTQYF.

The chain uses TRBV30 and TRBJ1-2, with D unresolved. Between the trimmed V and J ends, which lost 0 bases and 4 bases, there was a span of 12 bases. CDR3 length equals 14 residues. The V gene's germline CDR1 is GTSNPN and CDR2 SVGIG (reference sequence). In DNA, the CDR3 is TGTGCCTGGAGTGTAGCACTCCAGCGCTATGGCTACACCTTC. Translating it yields CAWSVALQRYGYTF.

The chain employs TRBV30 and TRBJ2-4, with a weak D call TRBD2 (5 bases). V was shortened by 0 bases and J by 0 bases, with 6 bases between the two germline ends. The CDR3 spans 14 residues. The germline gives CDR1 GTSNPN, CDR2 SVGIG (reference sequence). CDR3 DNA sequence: TGTGCCTGGAGTGTAGGACTAGCCAAAAACATTCAGTACTTC. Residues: CAWSVGLAKNIQYF.

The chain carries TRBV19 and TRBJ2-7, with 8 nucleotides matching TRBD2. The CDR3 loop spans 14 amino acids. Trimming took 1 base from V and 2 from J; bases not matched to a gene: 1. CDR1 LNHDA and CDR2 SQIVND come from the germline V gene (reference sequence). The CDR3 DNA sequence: TGTGCCAGTAGTATAGCGGGAGGGACCTACGAGCAGTACTTC. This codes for CASSIAGGTYEQYF.

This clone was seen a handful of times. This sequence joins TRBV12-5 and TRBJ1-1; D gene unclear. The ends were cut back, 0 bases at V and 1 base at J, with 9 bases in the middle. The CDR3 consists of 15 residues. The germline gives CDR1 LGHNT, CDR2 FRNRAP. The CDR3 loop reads CASGLVSRRNTEAFF. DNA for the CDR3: TGTGCTAGTGGTTTGGTCTCTCGGAGGAACACTGAAGCTTTCTTT.

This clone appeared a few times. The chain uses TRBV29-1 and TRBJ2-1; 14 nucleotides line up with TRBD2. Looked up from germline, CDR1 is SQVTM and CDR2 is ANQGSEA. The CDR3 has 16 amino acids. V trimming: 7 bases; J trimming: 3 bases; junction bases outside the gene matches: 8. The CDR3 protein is CSASGTSGSFYNEQFF. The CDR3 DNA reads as TGCAGCGCTTCCGGGACTAGCGGGAGTTTCTACAATGAGCAGTTCTTC.

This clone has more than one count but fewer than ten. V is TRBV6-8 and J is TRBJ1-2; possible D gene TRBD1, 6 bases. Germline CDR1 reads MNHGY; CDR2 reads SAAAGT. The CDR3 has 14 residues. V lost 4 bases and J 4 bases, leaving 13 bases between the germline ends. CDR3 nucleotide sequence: TGTGCCAGCAGTTCTACAGGGCAAGCCTATGGCTACACCTTC. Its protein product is CASSSTGQAYGYTF.

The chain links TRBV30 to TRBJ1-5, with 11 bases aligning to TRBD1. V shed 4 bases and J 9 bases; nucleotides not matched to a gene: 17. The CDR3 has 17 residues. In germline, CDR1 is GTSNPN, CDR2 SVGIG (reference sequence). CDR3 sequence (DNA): TGTGCCTGGACCCAAAACGGGGGGACAGGGGGTAGTCTGCCCCAGCATTTT. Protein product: CAWTQNGGTGGSLPQHF.

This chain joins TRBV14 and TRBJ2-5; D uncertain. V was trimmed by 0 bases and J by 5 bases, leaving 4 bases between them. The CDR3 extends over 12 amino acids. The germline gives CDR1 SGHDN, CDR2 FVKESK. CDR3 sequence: CASSQDWETQYF. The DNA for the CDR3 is TGTGCCAGCAGCCAAGATTGGGAGACCCAGTACTTC.

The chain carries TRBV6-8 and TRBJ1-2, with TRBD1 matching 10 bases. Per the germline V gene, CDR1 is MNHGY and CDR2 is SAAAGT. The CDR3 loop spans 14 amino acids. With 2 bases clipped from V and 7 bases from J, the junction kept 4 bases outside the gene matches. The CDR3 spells CASSYDRGRGGYTF. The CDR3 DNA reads TGTGCCAGCAGTTACGACAGGGGGCGCGGTGGCTACACCTTC.